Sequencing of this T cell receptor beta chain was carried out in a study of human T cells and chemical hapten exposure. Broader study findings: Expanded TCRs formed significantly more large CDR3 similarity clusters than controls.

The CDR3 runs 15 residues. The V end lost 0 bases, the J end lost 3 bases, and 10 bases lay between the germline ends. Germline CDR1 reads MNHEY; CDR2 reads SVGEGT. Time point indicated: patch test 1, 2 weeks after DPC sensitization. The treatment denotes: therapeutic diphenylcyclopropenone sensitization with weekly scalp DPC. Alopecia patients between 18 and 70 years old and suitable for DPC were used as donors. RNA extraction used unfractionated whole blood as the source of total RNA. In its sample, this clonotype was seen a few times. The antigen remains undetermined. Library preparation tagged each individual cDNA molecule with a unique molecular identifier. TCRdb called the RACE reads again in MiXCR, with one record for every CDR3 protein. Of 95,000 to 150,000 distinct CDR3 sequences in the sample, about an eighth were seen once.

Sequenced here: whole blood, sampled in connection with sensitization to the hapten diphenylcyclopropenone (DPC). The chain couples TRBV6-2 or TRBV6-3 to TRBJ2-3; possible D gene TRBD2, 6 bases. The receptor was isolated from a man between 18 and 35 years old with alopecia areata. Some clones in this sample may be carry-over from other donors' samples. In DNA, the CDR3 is TGTGCCAGCAGTTACTCGGCGGGATCTACAGATACGCAGTATTTT. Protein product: CASSYSAGSTDTQYF.